This note documents a single TCR beta chain sequence. What it binds is not known. Germline V gene lookup returns CDR1 SEHNR and CDR2 FQNEAQ (reference sequence). The CDR3 contains 15 residues. The data originate from a study of siplizumab effects on memory and regulatory T cells. Overall study results and limits: The naive T cell population seemed more diverse than memory cells and seemed a major contributor to the alloresponse.

Each sample contributed approximately 96,000 TCR templates to the assay. Assay: immunoSEQ multiplex PCR; the TCRdb copy retains only in-frame clones and omits some. The data contain 100,000 or so clones, roughly 94% of them seen just once; the ten biggest clones take up roughly 0.62%. This receptor was identified in a human donor in good health. Sequenced material: Tregs sorted from blood. The genes are TRBV7-9 and TRBJ2-3; D tentatively fits TRBD1 or TRBD2 (5 bases each). CDR3 DNA: TGTGCGGGGGTACGAGGAAAATGGGGAACAGATACGCAGTATTTT. The encoded protein is CAGVRGKWGTDTQYF. The full variable domain, rest sourced from reference TRBV7-9 and TRBJ2-3, is DTGVSQNPRHKITKRGQNVTFRCDPISEHNRLYWYRQTLGQGPEFLTYFQNEAQLEKSRLLSDRFSAERPKGSFSTLEIQRTEQGDSAMYLCAGVRGKWGTDTQYFGPGTRLTVL.